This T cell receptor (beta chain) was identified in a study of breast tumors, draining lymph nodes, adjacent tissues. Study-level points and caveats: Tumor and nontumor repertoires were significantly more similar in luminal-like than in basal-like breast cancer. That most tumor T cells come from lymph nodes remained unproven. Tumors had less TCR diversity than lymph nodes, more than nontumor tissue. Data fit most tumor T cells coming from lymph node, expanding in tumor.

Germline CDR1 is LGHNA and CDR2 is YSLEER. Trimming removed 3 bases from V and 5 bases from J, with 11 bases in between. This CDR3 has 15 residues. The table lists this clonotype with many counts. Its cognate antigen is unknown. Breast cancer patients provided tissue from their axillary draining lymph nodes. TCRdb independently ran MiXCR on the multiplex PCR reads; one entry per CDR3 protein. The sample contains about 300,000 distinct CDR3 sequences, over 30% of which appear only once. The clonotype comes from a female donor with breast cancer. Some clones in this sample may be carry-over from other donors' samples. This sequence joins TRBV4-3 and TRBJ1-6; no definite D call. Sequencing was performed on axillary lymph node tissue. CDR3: CASSQRHRDNSPLHF. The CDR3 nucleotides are TGCGCCAGCAGCCAGCGGCACAGAGATAATTCACCCCTCCACTTT.